The 3 T cell receptor beta chains listed next were all sequenced from one sample in a study of blood T cell repertoires in COVID-19. Some clones are missing from TCRdb's copy, which holds only in-frame ones; the method was immunoSEQ multiplex PCR. The table shows approximately 300,000 clones, with approximately 85% occurring only once. What was sequenced was peripheral blood. Receptor source: a woman between 50 and 59 years old with acute or convalescent COVID-19.

The chain links TRBV4-3 to TRBJ2-7; 9 positions match TRBD1. The germline V gene encodes CDR1 LGHNA and CDR2 YSLEER. Trimming took 3 bases from V and 4 from J; bases not matched to a gene: 7. This CDR3 has 15 amino acids. CDR3 amino acids: CASSHLDRGRYEQYF. Here the CDR3 DNA reads TGCGCCAGCAGCCACTTGGACAGGGGACGGTACGAGCAGTACTTC.

V usage is TRBV18 and J usage is TRBJ1-1; D not resolved. The CDR3 extends over 14 amino acids. Trimming removed 3 bases at V and 6 bases at J, with 14 bases between. Germline assignment: CDR1 KGHSH and CDR2 LQKENI. This CDR3 is CASSPQAGRAEAFF. For the CDR3, the DNA is TGTGCCAGCTCACCCCAAGCGGGTAGGGCTGAAGCTTTCTTT.

V gene TRBV28 combines with J gene TRBJ1-2; 8 positions agree with TRBD1. The V gene end was trimmed by 6 bases and the J gene end by 4 bases; junction bases not matched to a gene: 4. The CDR3 totals 13 residues. Germline CDR1 MDHEN, CDR2 SYDVKM. The CDR3 loop reads CASRQGQVYGYTF. The DNA of the CDR3 is TGTGCCAGCAGACAGGGACAGGTCTATGGCTACACCTTC.